This T cell receptor beta chain was captured by sequencing in a study of T-cell reconstitution after alpha-beta-depleted transplantation in children. Unique molecular identifiers were incorporated during preparation of the TCRbeta library. TCRdb reprocessed the PCR reads via MiXCR and lists one record per CDR3 protein. The sample yields around 410,000 distinct CDR3 sequences, roughly a tenth seen once. There are 13 residues in the CDR3. V dropped 8 bases and J dropped 6; count of bases not matched to a gene: 7. Germline CDR1 is KGHSH and CDR2 is LQKENI. The sequencing used PBMCs from the stem cell graft donor, collected from the stem cell graft. The origin of this receptor is a human donor who donated a stem cell graft to a child with acute myeloid leukemia. The chain uses TRBV18 and TRBJ2-7; 10 bases agree with TRBD1. The CDR3 reads CASQQDRGSEQYV. CDR3 sequence (DNA): TGTGCCAGCCAACAGGACAGGGGGAGCGAGCAGTACGTC.